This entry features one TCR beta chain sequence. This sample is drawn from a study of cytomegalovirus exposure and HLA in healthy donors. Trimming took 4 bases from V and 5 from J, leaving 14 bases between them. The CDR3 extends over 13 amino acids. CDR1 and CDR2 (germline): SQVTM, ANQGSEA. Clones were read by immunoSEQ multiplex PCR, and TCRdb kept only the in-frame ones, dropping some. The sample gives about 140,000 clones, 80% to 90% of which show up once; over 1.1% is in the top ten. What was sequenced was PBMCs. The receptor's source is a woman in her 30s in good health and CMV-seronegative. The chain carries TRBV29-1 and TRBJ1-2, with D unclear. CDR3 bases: TGCAGCGTTGTTGGAGGACCGATATATGGCTACACCTTC. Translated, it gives CSVVGGPIYGYTF.